The sequence of this T cell receptor (beta chain) was determined in a study of cytomegalovirus exposure and HLA in healthy donors. Primers: 60 Vbeta forward and 13 Jbeta reverse. Here immunoSEQ multiplex PCR was the method, and the copy in TCRdb shows in-frame clones only, minus some. This table has 95,000 to 100,000 clones, 75% to 90% appearing once. This clone was recorded once. Germline CDR1 GTSNPN, CDR2 SVGIG (reference sequence). V was trimmed by 7 bases and J by 1 base, leaving 19 bases between them. The CDR3 loop spans 15 amino acids. Material: PBMCs. The sequence derives from a man younger than 40 in good health and CMV-seronegative. V gene TRBV30 combines with J gene TRBJ1-1; D is perhaps TRBD1 (6 bases). CDR3 in amino acids: CASSTKRTANTEAFF. Written as DNA, the CDR3 is TGTGCCTCGAGCACAAAGAGGACAGCGAACACTGAAGCTTTCTTT. The entire variable domain, with the rest obtained from reference TRBV30 and TRBJ1-1, is as follows: SQTIHQWPATLVQPVGSPLSLECTVEGTSNPNLYWYRQAAGRGLQLLFYSVGIGQISSEVPQNLSASRPQDRQFILSSKKLLLSDSGFYLCASSTKRTANTEAFFGQGTRLTVV.